Following are 3 T cell receptor beta chains from one sample sequenced in a study of blood T cell repertoires in COVID-19 (dated by TCRdb to the early 2020s). The library was generated by the immunoSEQ multiplex PCR assay. TCRdb provides this immuneACCESS table in a form limited to in-frame rearrangements. Some clones are lacking; in checked studies, under half of them reflect an unresolved V gene, and why the rest are absent is not known. For this sample there are some 100,000 clones; 85% to 90% appear just once. The ten largest clones add up to approximately 7.9% of the sample. Sequenced material: peripheral blood. These receptors were taken from a man in his 70s who had recovered from COVID-19.

This sequence joins TRBV28 and TRBJ1-6, with a tentative D call TRBD1 (5 bases). CDR1 is MDHEN and CDR2 is SYDVKM in the germline V gene. This CDR3 contains 17 residues. The V end was cut by 10 bases, the J end by 0 bases, with 19 bases between. Written as DNA, the CDR3 is TGTGCCACGGAACCGGGACTCGGGGCCTCCTATAATTCACCCCTCCACTTT. It specifies CATEPGLGASYNSPLHF.

This clone was seen more than once but under ten times. This CDR3 reads CASSLAGRQSYQETQYF. The CDR3 coding sequence is TGCGCCAGCAGCTTGGCCGGGAGGCAGTCGTACCAAGAGACCCAGTACTTC. V gene TRBV5-1 combines with J gene TRBJ2-5; TRBD2 agrees at 7 bases. Trimming at V came to 0 bases and at J to 0 bases, leaving 8 bases not matched to a gene. This CDR3 has 17 amino acids. Germline CDR1 reads SGHRS; CDR2 reads YFSETQ.

The chain is built from TRBV4-3 and TRBJ1-2; 7 nucleotides match TRBD1. Germline CDR1 reads LGHNA; CDR2 reads YSLEER. CDR3 size: 15 residues. Trimming cost V 0 bases and J 2 bases; bases outside gene matches: 3. The CDR3 nucleotides are TGCGCCAGCAGCCAAGAGGTGGGACAGAACTATGGCTACACCTTC. It is translated as CASSQEVGQNYGYTF.